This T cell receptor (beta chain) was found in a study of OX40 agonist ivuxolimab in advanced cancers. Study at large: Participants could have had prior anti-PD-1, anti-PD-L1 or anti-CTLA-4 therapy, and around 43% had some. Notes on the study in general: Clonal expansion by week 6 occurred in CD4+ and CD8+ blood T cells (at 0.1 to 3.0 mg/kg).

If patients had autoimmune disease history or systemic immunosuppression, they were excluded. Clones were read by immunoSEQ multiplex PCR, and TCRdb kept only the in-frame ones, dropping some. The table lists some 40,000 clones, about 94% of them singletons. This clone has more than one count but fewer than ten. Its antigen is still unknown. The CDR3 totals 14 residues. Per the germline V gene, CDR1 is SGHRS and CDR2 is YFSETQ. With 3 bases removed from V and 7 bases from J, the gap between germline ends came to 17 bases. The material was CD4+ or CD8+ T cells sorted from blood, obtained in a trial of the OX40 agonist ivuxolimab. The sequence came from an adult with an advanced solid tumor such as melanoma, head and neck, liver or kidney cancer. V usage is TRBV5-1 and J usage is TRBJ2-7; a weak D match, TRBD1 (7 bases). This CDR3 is CASSSLGGAGEQYF. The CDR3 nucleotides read TGCGCCAGCAGCTCTCTAGGGGGCGCGGGGGAGCAGTACTTC.